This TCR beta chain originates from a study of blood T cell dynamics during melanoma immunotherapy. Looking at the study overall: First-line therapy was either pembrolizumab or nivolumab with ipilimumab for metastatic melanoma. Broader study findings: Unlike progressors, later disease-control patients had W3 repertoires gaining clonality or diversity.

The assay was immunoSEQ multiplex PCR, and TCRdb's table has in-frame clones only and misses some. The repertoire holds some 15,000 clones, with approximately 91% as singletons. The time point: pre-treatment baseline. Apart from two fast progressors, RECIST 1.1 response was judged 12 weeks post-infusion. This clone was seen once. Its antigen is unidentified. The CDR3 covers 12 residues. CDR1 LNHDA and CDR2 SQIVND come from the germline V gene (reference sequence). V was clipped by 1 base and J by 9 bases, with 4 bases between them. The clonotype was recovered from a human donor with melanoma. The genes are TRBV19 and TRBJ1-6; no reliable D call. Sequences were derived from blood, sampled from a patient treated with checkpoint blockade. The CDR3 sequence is CASSIASSPLHF. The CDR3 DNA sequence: TGTGCCAGTAGTATAGCCAGTTCACCCCTCCACTTT.